These 8 T cell receptor beta chains share one sample of origin, sequenced in a study of CD8 T cells in ankylosing spondylitis (dated by TCRdb to about 2017). On the study overall, not on this receptor specifically: Blood from ankylosing spondylitis patients appeared to be characterized by a TCR beta motif made up of about 8 highly homologous amino acid variants.

Antigens for these TCRs are unknown. The method behind the library was 5' RACE. TCRdb records Illumina HiSeq 2500 as the sequencer. TCRdb trimmed public reads at Q25 via fastp, called clones via MiXCR and kept in-frame beta chains. Each CDR3 protein appears once, grouped with its most common genes and DNA. This sample lists roughly 670,000 distinct CDR3 sequences; roughly 20% were detected once. The top ten constitute around 19% of the sample. Sequencing input: blood, either unsorted or a sorted T cell fraction (not recorded which). The receptors come from a male donor with ankylosing spondylitis.

The chain is built from TRBV14 and TRBJ2-7; D tentatively fits TRBD1 or TRBD2 (6 bases each). The CDR3 sequence is 14 residues long. CDR1 is SGHDN and CDR2 is FVKESK in the germline V gene. Trimming left V 4 bases short and J 0 bases short, with 10 bases between. The CDR3 sequence is CASSRRGHSYEQYF. CDR3 DNA: TGTGCCAGCAGCCGGCGGGGACACTCCTACGAGCAGTACTTC. The full variable domain, in which reference TRBV14 and TRBJ2-7 provide the parts outside the CDR3, is EAGVTQFPSHSVIEKGQTVTLRCDPISGHDNLYWYRRVMGKEIKFLLHFVKESKQDESGMPNNRFLAERTGGTYSTLKVQPAELEDSGVYFCASSRRGHSYEQYFGPGTRLTVT.

This clonotype was recorded at least ten times. This chain uses TRBV5-1 with TRBJ2-1; D is ambiguous. The V gene's germline CDR1 is SGHRS and CDR2 YFSETQ. V was pared by 0 bases and J by 6 bases, with 19 bases between. This CDR3 contains 17 residues. The CDR3 coding sequence is TGCGCCAGCAGCTTGGGTTTAGGACCTCTAAATGTCAATGAGCAGTTCTTC. It yields the protein CASSLGLGPLNVNEQFF.

V usage is TRBV12-3 or TRBV12-4 and J usage is TRBJ1-1, with TRBD1 as a possible D gene (5 bases). The CDR3 length is 15 residues. The ends were cut back, 8 bases at V and 1 base at J, with 17 bases in the middle. CDR3 protein: CASVRDGGPNTEAFF. In nucleotides, the CDR3 is TGTGCCAGCGTCCGGGACGGTGGACCGAACACTGAAGCTTTCTTT.

This clonotype was seen a few times. This chain links TRBV7-2 with TRBJ2-7; TRBD1 matches at 9 bases. The V segment lost 5 bases and the J segment 4 bases; nucleotides outside the gene matches: 6. The CDR3 runs 14 residues. Germline V gene lookup returns CDR1 SGHTA and CDR2 FQGNSA. The CDR3 DNA follows: TGTGCCAGCAGCACACAGGGACAGGGTTACGAGCAGTACTTC. Its protein product is CASSTQGQGYEQYF.

This clonotype has a handful of counts. The chain employs TRBV19 and TRBJ2-3; 12 bases map to TRBD2. V was pared by 6 bases and J by 5 bases, with 6 bases of the junction left unmatched. Germline values: CDR1 LNHDA, CDR2 SQIVND (reference sequence). This CDR3 is 15 amino acids long. The CDR3 sequence: CASRLLAGGEDTQYF. DNA of the CDR3: TGTGCCAGTAGGTTACTAGCGGGGGGCGAAGATACGCAGTATTTT.

This clonotype turned up a few times. V usage is TRBV4-1 and J usage is TRBJ2-3; no clear D. CDR1 is MGHRA and CDR2 is YSYEKL in the germline V gene. The CDR3 contains 15 residues. The V gene lost 1 base and the J gene lost 6 bases, with 14 bases spanning the gap. The CDR3 DNA follows: TGCGCCAGCAGCCAAGTTGTGAATTTTCTGGATACGCAGTATTTT. Its protein product is CASSQVVNFLDTQYF.

The chain is built from TRBV20-1 and TRBJ1-6, with D possibly matching TRBD1 (6 bases). The V end was cut by 2 bases, the J end by 3 bases, with 17 bases between. This CDR3 is built from 17 residues. The germline gives CDR1 DFQATT, CDR2 SNEGSKA (reference sequence). The CDR3 reads CSARPNRDPSYNSPLHF. CDR3 bases: TGCAGTGCTAGACCAAACAGGGATCCTAGCTATAATTCACCCCTCCACTTT.

V usage is TRBV7-6 and J usage is TRBJ2-1; unclear D gene. Trimming removed 4 bases from V and 0 bases from J, with 16 bases in between. CDR3 length: 17 amino acids. Germline CDR1 and CDR2: SGHVS and FNYEAQ. CDR3 region: CASSYYTGLSSYNEQFF. As DNA, the CDR3 is TGTGCCAGCAGCTATTATACCGGCTTGAGCTCCTACAATGAGCAGTTCTTC. Full variable domain (outside the CDR3, taken from reference TRBV7-6 and TRBJ2-1): GAGVSQSPRYKVTKRGQDVALRCDPISGHVSLYWYRQALGQGPEFLTYFNYEAQQDKSGLPNDRFSAERPEGSISTLTIQRTEQRDSAMYRCASSYYTGLSSYNEQFFGPGTRLTVL.